One and the same sample provided the 15 T cell receptor beta chains below, sequenced in a study of early T cells in non-severe SARS-CoV-2 infection. TCRdb re-called the 5' RACE reads through MiXCR, storing one row per CDR3 protein. The sample includes tens of thousands of distinct CDR3 sequences, about an eighth seen only once; the top ten take about 3.5%. Sequences were obtained from whole blood. These receptor sequences come from an adult who was a healthcare worker with PCR-confirmed SARS-CoV-2 infection or an uninfected control (not recorded which).

This clonotype was seen ten or more times. V is TRBV20-1 and J is TRBJ2-6, with D uncertain. The germline CDR1 and CDR2 sequences are DFQATT and SNEGSKA (reference sequence). Trimming cost V 3 bases and J 0 bases, with 9 bases left between them. The CDR3 totals 15 residues. This CDR3 reads CSASSPNSGANVLTF. The CDR3 DNA sequence: TGCAGTGCTAGCTCACCTAACTCTGGGGCCAACGTCCTGACTTTC.

This clonotype was found a few times. The rearrangement joins TRBV5-4 to TRBJ2-1, with 8 bases that match TRBD2. The CDR3 totals 15 residues. Germline V gene sequence: CDR1 SGHNT, CDR2 YYREEE (reference sequence). After removal of 4 bases from V and 1 base from J, the junction contained 4 bases not matched to a gene. The CDR3 DNA reads TGTGCCAGCAGCCGTACTAGCGGATCCTACAATGAGCAGTTCTTC. It yields the protein CASSRTSGSYNEQFF.

This clonotype was counted ten times or more. The chain carries TRBV28 and TRBJ2-1; 14 bases are shared with TRBD2. The CDR3 has 17 residues. V gave up 4 bases and J gave up 9 bases; unmatched junction bases: 11. Germline-derived CDR1 and CDR2 are MDHEN and SYDVKM. CDR3 sequence reads: CASSSTGLAGANGEQFF. The CDR3 DNA reads as TGTGCCAGCAGTTCTACGGGACTAGCGGGAGCCAACGGTGAGCAGTTCTTC.

This clonotype showed up just a few times. This chain joins TRBV28 and TRBJ1-2; 10 positions agree with TRBD1. Germline CDR1 and CDR2: MDHEN and SYDVKM. Unmatched junction bases numbered 8, after V lost 6 bases and J lost 4 bases. CDR3 length equals 15 residues. CDR3: CASSDGTGVAYGYTF. The CDR3 DNA sequence: TGTGCCAGCAGCGACGGGACAGGGGTTGCCTATGGCTACACCTTC.

This clonotype has only a few counts. The chain carries TRBV3-1 and TRBJ2-2, with 8 bases identical to TRBD1. The CDR3 totals 15 residues. V trimming: 8 bases; J trimming: 4 bases; junction bases outside the gene matches: 9. Germline V gene sequence: CDR1 LGHDT, CDR2 YNNKEL (reference sequence). The CDR3 sequence: CASCRGGQVTGELFF. CDR3 in DNA: TGTGCCAGCTGCAGAGGGGGACAGGTCACCGGGGAGCTGTTTTTT.

V is TRBV15 and J is TRBJ2-1; D might be TRBD2 (5 bases). V lost 0 bases to trimming and J lost 7 bases, with 13 bases between them. Germline V gives CDR1 LNHNV, CDR2 YYDKDF (reference sequence). The CDR3 is made up of 15 amino acids. This chain's CDR3 is CATSRERARANEQFF. CDR3 nucleotide sequence: TGTGCCACCAGCAGAGAGAGAGCGAGGGCTAATGAGCAGTTCTTC.

The sample holds a few counts of this clonotype. The chain has TRBV5-1 and TRBJ1-1; D is perhaps TRBD1 (6 bases). V lost 4 bases and J 4 bases, leaving 11 bases between the germline ends. CDR3 size: 13 residues. Germline-derived CDR1 and CDR2 are SGHRS and YFSETQ. As DNA, the CDR3 is TGCGCCAGCAGCCCCCAAGGGGGCACTGAAGCTTTCTTT. It codes for CASSPQGGTEAFF.

This clonotype occurred many times. The gene calls are TRBV10-3 and TRBJ1-4, with TRBD1 as a possible D gene (5 bases). V dropped 0 bases and J dropped 3 bases, with 11 bases sitting between them. Germline V gives CDR1 ENHRY, CDR2 SYGVKD. The CDR3 totals 16 residues. The CDR3 bases are TGTGCCATCAGTGAGTCGAAGAGGGGTGCTAATGAAAAACTGTTTTTT. Translated, it gives CAISESKRGANEKLFF.

The chain recombines TRBV5-1 with TRBJ2-1; 9 bases are a match to TRBD1. V was pared by 5 bases and J by 7 bases, with 7 bases of the junction left unmatched. This CDR3 contains 14 residues. Germline CDR1 is SGHRS and CDR2 is YFSETQ. CDR3: CASRTQGAGNEQFF. The DNA for the CDR3 is TGCGCCAGCAGAACACAGGGGGCTGGAAATGAGCAGTTCTTC.

The V and J genes are TRBV18 and TRBJ2-7; 11 positions match TRBD2. The CDR3 is made up of 15 amino acids. Germline V CDR1 and CDR2: KGHSH, LQKENI. Trimming took 1 base from V and 5 from J; bases not matched to a gene: 4. The CDR3 DNA reads as TGTGCCAGCTCACCACTAGCGGGAGGGCCTGACGAGCAGTACTTC. This sequence encodes CASSPLAGGPDEQYF.

This chain joins TRBV2 and TRBJ2-3; D unresolved. Germline CDR1 and CDR2: SNHLY and FYNNEI. The CDR3 runs 12 residues. The V end lost 2 bases, the J end lost 4 bases, and 4 bases lay between the germline ends. CDR3 in DNA: TGTGCCAGCAGTGAAACTGCAGATACGCAGTATTTT. Translation: CASSETADTQYF.

This clonotype was counted ten times or more. CDR3 loop: CASSATGTGGNEQYF. CDR3 DNA: TGTGCCAGCAGCGCTACTGGGACAGGGGGCAACGAGCAGTACTTC. The chain employs TRBV9 and TRBJ2-7, with 12 bases lining up with TRBD1. Looked up from germline, CDR1 is SGDLS and CDR2 is YYNGEE. Trimming cost V 3 bases and J 5 bases; bases outside gene matches: 6. CDR3 length equals 15 residues.

This clonotype was picked up many times. The chain links TRBV24-1 to TRBJ2-1; 10 positions match TRBD2. The CDR3 loop spans 16 amino acids. CDR1 and CDR2 (germline): KGHDR, SFDVKD. With 2 bases clipped from V and 4 bases from J, the junction kept 4 bases outside the gene matches. This CDR3 reads CATSDSAGGSYNEQFF. CDR3 DNA: TGTGCCACCAGTGATTCAGCGGGAGGGTCGTACAATGAGCAGTTCTTC.

The V call is TRBV6-5, the J call TRBJ2-5, with TRBD1 matching 7 bases. This CDR3 has 15 amino acids. V was pared by 7 bases and J by 5 bases, with 13 bases of the junction left unmatched. Per the germline V gene, CDR1 is MNHEY and CDR2 is SVGAGI. The CDR3 is CASTRGLDREETQYF. Written as DNA, the CDR3 is TGTGCCAGCACCCGAGGGCTTGACAGGGAGGAGACCCAGTACTTC.

The J gene is TRBJ2-7, the V gene TRBV28, with 12 bases identical to TRBD2. The V segment lost 6 bases and the J segment 4 bases; nucleotides outside the gene matches: 4. Germline V lookup: CDR1 MDHEN, CDR2 SYDVKM. There are 14 residues in the CDR3. CDR3 protein: CASSRLAGAYEQYF. The CDR3 DNA reads TGTGCCAGCAGCCGACTAGCGGGAGCTTACGAGCAGTACTTC.